A single T cell receptor (beta chain) is shown here with its context. Its antigen is not known. Libraries were prepared by immunoSEQ multiplex PCR; TCRdb keeps only in-frame clonotypes and omits some of them. The sample holds around 370,000 clones, approximately 90% seen once. The data originate from a study of Ad26.COV2.S vaccination and SARS-CoV-2 variants. V shed 6 bases and J shed 9 bases, with 21 bases lying between them. The CDR3 totals 16 residues. Germline V CDR1 and CDR2: SGHVS, FQNEAQ. The study's findings and limits: Spike-specific TCR breadth was greater after Ad26.COV2.S than placebo. A substantial breadth of spike-specific CD8+ and CD4+ T cell responses after vaccination has been reported. Similar non-spike TCR breadth was seen in vaccine and placebo recipients. From the TCR breadth and depth analyses, total T cell responses may have been underestimated.

This TCR was recovered from a human donor who had recovered from COVID-19. V and J are TRBV7-8 and TRBJ1-6; D perhaps matches TRBD1 (6 bases). Source: peripheral blood, taken after recovery from COVID-19. CDR3 sequence reads: CASSPISGHLSSPLHF. CDR3 DNA sequence: TGTGCCAGCAGTCCAATATCGGGACACCTTAGTTCACCCCTCCACTTT.